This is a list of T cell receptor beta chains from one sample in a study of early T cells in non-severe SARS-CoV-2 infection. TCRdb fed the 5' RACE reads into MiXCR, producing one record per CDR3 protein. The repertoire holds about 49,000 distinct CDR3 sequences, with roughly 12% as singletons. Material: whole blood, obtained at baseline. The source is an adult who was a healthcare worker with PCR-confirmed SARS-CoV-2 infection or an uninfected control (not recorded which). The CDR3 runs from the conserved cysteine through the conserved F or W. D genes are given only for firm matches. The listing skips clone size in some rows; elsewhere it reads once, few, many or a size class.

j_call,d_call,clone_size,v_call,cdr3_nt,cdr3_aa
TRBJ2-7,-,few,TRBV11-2,TGTGCCAGCAGCTTAGACGGGACCTACGAGCAGTACTTC,CASSLDGTYEQYF
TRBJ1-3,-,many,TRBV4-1,TGCGCCAGCAGCCAAGGTTCGATTCGGGCCGGAGGAAACACCATATATTTT,CASSQGSIRAGGNTIYF
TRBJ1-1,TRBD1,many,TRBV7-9,TGTGCCAGCAGCCTGGGACAGGGGTTTTCTGAAGCTTTCTTT,CASSLGQGFSEAFF
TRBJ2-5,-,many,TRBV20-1,TGCAGTGCTAGCCGGGACTGGGAAGAGACCCAGTACTTC,CSASRDWEETQYF
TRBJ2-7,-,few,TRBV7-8,TGTGCCAGCAGCTTAGCGGAGCAGTACGAGCAGTACTTC,CASSLAEQYEQYF
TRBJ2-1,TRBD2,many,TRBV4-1,TGCGCCAGCAGCCTACTAGCGGGAACCTACAATGAGCAGTTCTTC,CASSLLAGTYNEQFF
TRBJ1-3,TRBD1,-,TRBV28,TGTGCCAGCAGTTATGAGACAGGGGGCTCTGGAAACACCATATATTTT,CASSYETGGSGNTIYF
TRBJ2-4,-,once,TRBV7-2,TGTGCCAGCAGCCCGGGAGCCAAAAACATTCAGTACTTC,CASSPGAKNIQYF
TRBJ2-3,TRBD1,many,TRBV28,TGTGCCAGCAGATTGACAGGGGGCACAGATACGCAGTATTTT,CASRLTGGTDTQYF
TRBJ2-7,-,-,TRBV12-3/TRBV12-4,TGTGCCTCCCGGGGCGGATACGAGCAGTACTTC,CASRGGYEQYF
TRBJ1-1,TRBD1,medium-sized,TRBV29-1,TGCAGCGTGGGGACAGGGGAAGCTTTCTTT,CSVGTGEAFF
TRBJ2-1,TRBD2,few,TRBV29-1,TGCAGCGTCGGACTAGCGGGAAGGTCCTACAATGAGCAGTTCTTC,CSVGLAGRSYNEQFF
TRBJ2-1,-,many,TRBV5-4,TGTGCCAGCAGCTCCAGGATAAATGAGCAGTTCTTC,CASSSRINEQFF
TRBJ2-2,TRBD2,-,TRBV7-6,TGTGCCAGCAGCTTAGGACTAGCGGGATCCACCGGGGAGCTGTTTTTT,CASSLGLAGSTGELFF
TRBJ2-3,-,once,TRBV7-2,TGTGCCAGCAGCTTTGAGATCCTGACGGCCGAAGATACGCAGTATTTT,CASSFEILTAEDTQYF
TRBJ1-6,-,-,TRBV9,TGTGCCAGCAGCGTAGATAATTCACCCCTCCACTTT,CASSVDNSPLHF
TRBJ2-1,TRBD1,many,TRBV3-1,TGTGCCAGCAGCAGACAGGGGGCAGGCGAGCAGTTCTTC,CASSRQGAGEQFF
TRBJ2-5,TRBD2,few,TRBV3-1,TGTGCCAGCAGCCACGTGACTAGCGGGCAGGGGGCCCAGTACTTC,CASSHVTSGQGAQYF
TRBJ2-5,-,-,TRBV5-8,TGTGCCAGCAGCTTGGCCATGTTCCCAGCCCCGGGCACAGAGACCCAGTACTTC,CASSLAMFPAPGTETQYF
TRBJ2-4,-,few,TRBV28,TGTGCCAGCACCCGAGAAACCAAAAACATTCAGTACTTC,CASTRETKNIQYF
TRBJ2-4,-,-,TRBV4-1,TGCGCCAGCAGCCAAGCCGGAGCATCAGGGTTTGATCTATCCAAAAACATTCAGTACTTC,CASSQAGASGFDLSKNIQYF
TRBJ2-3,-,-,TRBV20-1,TGCAGTGCTCCTGATAGCGGAAGCACAGATACGCAGTATTTT,CSAPDSGSTDTQYF
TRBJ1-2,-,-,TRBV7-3,TGTGCCAGCAGCCTGGGGGTGGGCGACTATGGCTACACCTTC,CASSLGVGDYGYTF
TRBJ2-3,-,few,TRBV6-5,TGTGCCAGCAGTTACCAGTTCCCTCGGCGGACCCCTGCAGATACGCAGTATTTT,CASSYQFPRRTPADTQYF
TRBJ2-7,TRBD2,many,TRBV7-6,TGTGCCAGCAGCTTGCAGACCGGGACTAGCGGACCCTACGAGCAGTACTTC,CASSLQTGTSGPYEQYF
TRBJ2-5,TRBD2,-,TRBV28,TGTGCCAGCAGTCTGACCGGGACTAGCTGGACGGAGACCCAGTACTTC,CASSLTGTSWTETQYF
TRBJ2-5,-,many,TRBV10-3,TGTGCCATCAGTGGAGGGGCAGGGACTGAGACCCAGTACTTC,CAISGGAGTETQYF
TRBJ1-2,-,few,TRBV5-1,TGCGCCAGCAGCTTGGGCCACTTAGGGGTTAACTATGGCTACACCTTC,CASSLGHLGVNYGYTF
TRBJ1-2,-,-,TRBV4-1,TGCGCCAGCAGCCAAGACTCCCCCGGAGACTATGGCTACACCTTC,CASSQDSPGDYGYTF
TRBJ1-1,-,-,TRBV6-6,TGTGCCAGCAGTTACAGGGAGGAGAACACTGAAGCTTTCTTT,CASSYREENTEAFF
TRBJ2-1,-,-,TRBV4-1,TGCGCCAGCAGCCAAGATGGGACGGACTACAATGAGCAGTTCTTC,CASSQDGTDYNEQFF
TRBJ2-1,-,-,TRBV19,TGTGCCAGTAGCTACACCGGGACTCAACACTACAATGAGCAGTTCTTC,CASSYTGTQHYNEQFF
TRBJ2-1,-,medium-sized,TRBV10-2,TGCGCCAGCAGTGCTACCGGGACTCCATTGCCCTACCTATACAATGAGCAGTTCTTC,CASSATGTPLPYLYNEQFF
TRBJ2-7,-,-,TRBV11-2,TGTGCCAGCAGCCCAGTCCCCTACGAGCAGTACTTC,CASSPVPYEQYF
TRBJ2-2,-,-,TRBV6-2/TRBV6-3,TGTGCCAGCAGTTCCGACCTTGAACCCGGGGAGCTGTTTTTT,CASSSDLEPGELFF
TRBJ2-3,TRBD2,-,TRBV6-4,TGTGCCAGCGGGACTAGCGGGAGCACAGATACGCAGTATTTT,CASGTSGSTDTQYF
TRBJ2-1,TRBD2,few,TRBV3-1,TGTGCCAGCAGCCAAGTTCGCCGGACTAGCGGAATCAATGAGCAGTTCTTC,CASSQVRRTSGINEQFF
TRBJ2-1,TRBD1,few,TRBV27,TGTGCCAGCATTTCTCTGGGGACAGGGTTCCACAATGAGCAGTTCTTC,CASISLGTGFHNEQFF
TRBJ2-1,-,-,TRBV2,TGTGCCAGCTTCCGGGGTAGTCGGGTCAATGAGCAGTTCTTC,CASFRGSRVNEQFF
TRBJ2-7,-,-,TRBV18,TGTGCCAGCTCACCACCGGGGGGAATGATCTACGAGCAGTACTTC,CASSPPGGMIYEQYF
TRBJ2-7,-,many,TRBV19,TGTGCCAGTAGTATAGGGGCAGCCGGCGAGCAGTACTTC,CASSIGAAGEQYF
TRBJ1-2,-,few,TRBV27,TGTGCCAGCAGTTTGACAGGCAAGAACTATGGCTACACCTTC,CASSLTGKNYGYTF
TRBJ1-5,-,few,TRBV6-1,TGTGCCAGCCTCCCGACAGGCCGAGTCCAGCCCCAGCATTTT,CASLPTGRVQPQHF
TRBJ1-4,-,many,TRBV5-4,TGTGCCAGCAGCTTGGGCCCGGCCGGGTACTATGAAAAACTGTTTTTT,CASSLGPAGYYEKLFF
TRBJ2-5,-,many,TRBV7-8,TGTGCCAGCAGCTTAAAAGCGCGAACAGAGACCCAGTACTTC,CASSLKARTETQYF
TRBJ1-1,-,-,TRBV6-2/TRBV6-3,TGTGCCAGCAGTTACGTGTTTGAAGCTTTCTTT,CASSYVFEAFF
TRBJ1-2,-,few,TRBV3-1,TGTGCCAGCAGCCAACCCCCCGGGGATGGCTACACCTTC,CASSQPPGDGYTF